Listed below are T cell receptor beta chains from one sample, sequenced in a study of blood T cell repertoires in COVID-19. Profiled with immunoSEQ multiplex PCR; TCRdb holds only in-frame clones, not every one. Of roughly 77,000 clones detected, about 87% appear once; the ten largest clones hold 4.6%. Sequencing input: peripheral blood. The receptors originated from a man aged 50 or older with active COVID-19. Each CDR3 is given with its conserved first and last residue. A D gene is named only where the DNA matches it firmly. Clone size is stated in some rows and not others, as once, few, many or a class when expanded.

>TRBV10-3|TRBJ2-7|-|TRBD1
TGTGCCATCAGCGCGACAGGGAACTCCTACGAGCAGTACTTC
CAISATGNSYEQYF
>TRBV5-6|TRBJ2-7|-|-
TGTGCCAGCAGCCCCGGGGACTCGAGCTCCTACGAGCAGTACTTC
CASSPGDSSSYEQYF
>TRBV28|TRBJ2-5|-|TRBD2
TGTGCCAGCAGCCTACTCACTAGCGGGAGTGGGGGTGCGAGAGAGACCCAGTACTTC
CASSLLTSGSGGARETQYF
>TRBV4-1|TRBJ2-3|-|TRBD2
TGCGCCAGCAGCCAGGCGGAAAGCGGGGTGAAGTATTTT
CASSQAESGVKYF
>TRBV7-9|TRBJ2-7|-|TRBD2
TGTGCCAGTGGGGGGCTAGCGGGCCACGAGCAGTACTTC
CASGGLAGHEQYF
>TRBV5-1|TRBJ1-2|-|-
TGCGCCAGCAGCGACGGGGAGGCGGGCTATGGCTACACCTTC
CASSDGEAGYGYTF
>TRBV6-2/TRBV6-3|TRBJ2-5|-|-
TGTGCCAGCAGTTACGAAACGACGGTCGCACCGACTCTCCAAGAGACCCAGTACTTC
CASSYETTVAPTLQETQYF
>TRBV7-8|TRBJ1-5|few|-
TGTGCCAGCAGCTTTGGCAGGGGCCCCGGGGAGCCCCAGCATTTT
CASSFGRGPGEPQHF
>TRBV5-8|TRBJ1-6|-|TRBD1
TGTGCCAGCAGCACCCACCTCAGGGGGAGTTCACCCCTCCACTTT
CASSTHLRGSSPLHF
>TRBV7-3|TRBJ2-3|-|-
TGTGCCAGCAGCTTAACTAGCGGCCGCACAGATACGCAGTATTTT
CASSLTSGRTDTQYF
>TRBV9|TRBJ2-3|-|-
TGTGCCAGCAGCGATAAGAGCGGCACAGATACGCAGTATTTT
CASSDKSGTDTQYF
>TRBV29-1|TRBJ1-2|-|-
TGCAGCGTTAGCTCGGAGAATAACTATGGCTACACCTTC
CSVSSENNYGYTF
>TRBV28|TRBJ1-3|-|-
TGTGCCAGCAGTGTTGGACAGATGAGCTCTGGAAACACCATATATTTT
CASSVGQMSSGNTIYF
>TRBV5-6|TRBJ1-1|-|-
TGTGCCAGCAGCCTAACGGACATGAACACTGAAGCTTTCTTT
CASSLTDMNTEAFF
>TRBV6-5|TRBJ2-7|-|-
TGTGCCAGCAGTCGAGGGGGCTACGAGCAGTACTTC
CASSRGGYEQYF
>TRBV25-1|TRBJ1-2|-|-
TGTGCCAGCAGTGAAGCAGGCACCTATGGCTACACCTTC
CASSEAGTYGYTF
>TRBV6-5|TRBJ2-2|-|-
TGTGCCAGCAGGCAGGGCCGAGTCGGGGAGCTGTTTTTT
CASRQGRVGELFF
>TRBV28|TRBJ1-1|-|TRBD1
TGTGCCAGCAGTCTAGGGACAGTGAACACTGAAGCTTTCTTT
CASSLGTVNTEAFF
>TRBV9|TRBJ1-5|-|TRBD1
TGTGCCAGCAGCTGGACAGGGGATAGCAATCAGCCCCAGCATTTT
CASSWTGDSNQPQHF
>TRBV7-2|TRBJ2-1|-|TRBD1
TGTGCCAGCAGCTTAGTAGGGCAGGGGGCGAATGAGCAGTTCTTC
CASSLVGQGANEQFF
>TRBV28|TRBJ1-5|-|-
TGTGCCAGCAAAGTTTTCAGGGGTAGTGGGGATCAGCCCCAGCATTTT
CASKVFRGSGDQPQHF
>TRBV5-6|TRBJ1-5|-|TRBD1
TGTGCCAGCAGCTTCGGGACAGGGAAGATCCAGCCCCAGCATTTT
CASSFGTGKIQPQHF
>TRBV5-5|TRBJ2-2|few|-
TGTGCCAGCAGCTTGGAGGAGGGGAGCACCGGGGAGCTGTTTTTT
CASSLEEGSTGELFF
>TRBV11-2|TRBJ2-5|few|-
TGTGCCAGCAGCTTAGATAACGTCGGGAGCCAAGAGACCCAGTACTTC
CASSLDNVGSQETQYF
>TRBV10-3|TRBJ2-3|once|TRBD2
TGTGCCATCACCTCTGCTTTCACTAGCGGGGGGCCAGATACGCAGTATTTT
CAITSAFTSGGPDTQYF
>TRBV5-3|TRBJ2-2|-|TRBD1
TGTGCCAGAAGCTCACCGGGACAGGGTACCGGGGAGCTGTTTTTT
CARSSPGQGTGELFF